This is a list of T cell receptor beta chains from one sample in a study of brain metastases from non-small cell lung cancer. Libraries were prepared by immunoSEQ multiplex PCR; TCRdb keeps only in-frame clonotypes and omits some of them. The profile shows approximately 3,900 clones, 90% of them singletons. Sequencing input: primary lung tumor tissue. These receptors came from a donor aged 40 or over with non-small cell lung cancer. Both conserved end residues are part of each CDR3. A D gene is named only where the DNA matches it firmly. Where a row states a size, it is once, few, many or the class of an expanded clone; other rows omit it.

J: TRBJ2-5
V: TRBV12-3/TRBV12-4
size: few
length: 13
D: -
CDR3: CASSLVQGETQYF
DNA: TGTGCCAGCAGTTTAGTGCAGGGGGAGACCCAGTACTTC

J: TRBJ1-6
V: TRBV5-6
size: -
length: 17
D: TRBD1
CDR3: CASRPNGGTEDNSPLHF
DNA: TGTGCCAGCAGGCCCAATGGAGGGACAGAGGATAATTCACCCCTCCACTTT

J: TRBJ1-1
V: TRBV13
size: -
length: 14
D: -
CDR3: CASSLGRGATEAFF
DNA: TGTGCCAGCAGCTTAGGAAGGGGAGCCACTGAAGCTTTCTTT

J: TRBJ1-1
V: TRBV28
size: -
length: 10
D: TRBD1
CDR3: CASQGGKAFF
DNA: TGTGCCTCCCAGGGGGGGAAAGCTTTCTTT

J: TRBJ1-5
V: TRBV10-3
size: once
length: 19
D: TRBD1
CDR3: CAISDSPGTGKSSGQPQHF
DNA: TGTGCCATCAGTGACTCCCCCGGGACAGGGAAGTCATCGGGTCAGCCCCAGCATTTT

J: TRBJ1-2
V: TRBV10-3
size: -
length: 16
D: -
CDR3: CAISVNREEGNYGYTF
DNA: TGTGCCATCAGTGTTAACAGGGAAGAGGGAAACTATGGCTACACCTTC

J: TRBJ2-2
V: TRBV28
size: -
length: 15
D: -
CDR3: CASSPYKPNTGELFF
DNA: TGTGCCAGCAGTCCATATAAGCCGAACACCGGGGAGCTGTTTTTT

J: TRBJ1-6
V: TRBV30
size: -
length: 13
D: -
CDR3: CAWSSGLNSPLHF
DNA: TGTGCCTGGAGTTCAGGGCTTAATTCACCCCTCCACTTT

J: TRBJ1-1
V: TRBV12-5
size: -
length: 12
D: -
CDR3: CASGRGANEAFF
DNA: TGTGCTAGTGGTCGGGGGGCGAATGAAGCTTTCTTT

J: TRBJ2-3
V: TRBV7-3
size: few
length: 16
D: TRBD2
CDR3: CASSLFGTSSTDTQYF
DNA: TGTGCCAGCAGCTTATTTGGGACTAGCTCCACAGATACGCAGTATTTT

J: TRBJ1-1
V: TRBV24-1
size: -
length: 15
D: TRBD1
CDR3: CATSGGLDRGAEAFF
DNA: TGTGCCACCTCGGGGGGCCTGGACAGGGGAGCTGAAGCTTTCTTT

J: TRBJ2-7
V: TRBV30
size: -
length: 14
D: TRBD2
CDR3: CAWSAGLAGYEQYF
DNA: TGTGCCTGGAGTGCTGGACTAGCTGGATACGAGCAGTACTTC

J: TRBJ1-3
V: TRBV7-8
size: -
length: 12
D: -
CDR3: CASSLAGNTIYF
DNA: TGTGCCAGCAGCTTAGCTGGAAACACCATATATTTT

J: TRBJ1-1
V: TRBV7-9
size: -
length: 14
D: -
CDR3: CASSRSGWNTEAFF
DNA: TGTGCCAGCAGCCGATCGGGATGGAACACTGAAGCTTTCTTT

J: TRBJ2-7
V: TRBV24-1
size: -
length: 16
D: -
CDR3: CATSDPTYGQNYEQYF
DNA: TGTGCCACCAGTGACCCGACGTATGGACAGAACTACGAGCAGTACTTC

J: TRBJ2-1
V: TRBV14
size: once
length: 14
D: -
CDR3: CASSQVGRGLEQFF
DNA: TGTGCCAGCAGCCAAGTGGGCAGAGGCCTTGAGCAGTTCTTC

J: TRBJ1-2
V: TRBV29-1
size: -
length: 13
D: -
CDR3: CSVVLIRDYGYTF
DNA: TGCAGCGTTGTGCTGATTCGCGACTATGGCTACACCTTC

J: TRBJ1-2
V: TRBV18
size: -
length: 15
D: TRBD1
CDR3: CASSPNQGAINGYTF
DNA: TGTGCCAGCTCACCGAATCAGGGGGCAATCAACGGCTACACCTTC

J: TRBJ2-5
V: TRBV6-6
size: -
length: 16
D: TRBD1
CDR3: CASTKGTGALQETQYF
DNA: TGTGCCAGCACCAAGGGTACAGGGGCCCTACAAGAGACCCAGTACTTC

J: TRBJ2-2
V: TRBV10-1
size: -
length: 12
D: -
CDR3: CASRDNTGELFF
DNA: TGCGCCAGCAGAGATAACACCGGGGAGCTGTTTTTT

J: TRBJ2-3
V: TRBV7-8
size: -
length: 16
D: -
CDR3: CASSLAGRLSTDTQYF
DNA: TGTGCCAGCAGCTTAGCAGGGCGTCTGAGCACAGATACGCAGTATTTT

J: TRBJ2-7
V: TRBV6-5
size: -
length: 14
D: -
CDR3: CASSQGNSDYEQYF
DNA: TGTGCCAGCAGCCAGGGGAACTCCGACTACGAGCAGTACTTC

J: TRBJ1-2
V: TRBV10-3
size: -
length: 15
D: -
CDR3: CATQSAGRSNYGYTF
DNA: TGTGCCACACAATCGGCGGGCAGATCTAACTATGGCTACACCTTC

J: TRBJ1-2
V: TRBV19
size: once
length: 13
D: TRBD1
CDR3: CASSINYRGDYTF
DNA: TGTGCCAGTAGTATAAATTACAGGGGCGACTACACCTTC

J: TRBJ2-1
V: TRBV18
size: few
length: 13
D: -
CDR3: CASSPTPYNEQFF
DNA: TGTGCCAGCTCACCGACACCTTACAATGAGCAGTTCTTC

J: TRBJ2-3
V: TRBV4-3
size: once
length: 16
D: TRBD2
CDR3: CASSREREWITDTQYF
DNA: TGCGCCAGCAGCCGGGAGCGGGAGTGGATAACAGATACGCAGTATTTT

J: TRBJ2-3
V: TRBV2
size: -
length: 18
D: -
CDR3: CASRGKGGPSISADTQYF
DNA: TGTGCCAGCAGGGGGAAGGGGGGGCCTTCCATTTCCGCAGATACGCAGTATTTT

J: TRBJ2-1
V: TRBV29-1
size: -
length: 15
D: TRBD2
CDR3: CSVEIVAGFYNGQFF
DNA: TGCAGCGTTGAAATTGTAGCGGGATTCTACAATGGGCAGTTCTTC

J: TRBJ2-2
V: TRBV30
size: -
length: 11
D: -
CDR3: CAWGTAGELFF
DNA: TGTGCCTGGGGAACGGCAGGGGAGCTGTTTTTT

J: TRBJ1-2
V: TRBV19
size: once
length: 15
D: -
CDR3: CASRQDTRLVYGYTF
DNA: TGTGCCAGCCGGCAGGACACCCGACTGGTCTATGGCTACACCTTC

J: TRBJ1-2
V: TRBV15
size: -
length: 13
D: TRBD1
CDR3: CATSRTGSAGYTF
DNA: TGTGCCACCAGCAGGACAGGGTCGGCTGGCTACACCTTC

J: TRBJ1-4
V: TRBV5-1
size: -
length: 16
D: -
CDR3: CASSPTGGPLNEKLFF
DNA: TGCGCCAGCAGCCCGACGGGCGGCCCGCTTAATGAAAAACTGTTTTTT

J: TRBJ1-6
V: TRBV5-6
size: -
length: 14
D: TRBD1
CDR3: CASSSRQGGLPLHF
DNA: TGTGCCAGCAGCTCCCGACAGGGGGGTTTACCCCTCCACTTT

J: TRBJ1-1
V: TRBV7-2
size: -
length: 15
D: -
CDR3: CTSSLLSTGTTEAFF
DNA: TGTACCAGCAGCCTACTAAGCACAGGGACCACTGAAGCTTTCTTT

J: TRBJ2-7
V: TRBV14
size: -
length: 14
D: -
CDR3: CASSPTGRGAEQYF
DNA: TGTGCCAGCAGCCCTACGGGGCGAGGGGCCGAGCAGTACTTC

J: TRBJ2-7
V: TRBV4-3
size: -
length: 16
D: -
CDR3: CASSATLNRSSYEQYF
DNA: TGCGCCAGCAGCGCGACCTTGAACCGTAGCTCCTACGAGCAGTACTTC

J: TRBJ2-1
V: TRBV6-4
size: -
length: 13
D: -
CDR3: CASSSQGGNEQFF
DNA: TGTGCCAGCAGTTCCCAGGGGGGCAATGAGCAGTTCTTC

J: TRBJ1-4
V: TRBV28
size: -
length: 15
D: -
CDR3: CASSLGPGNARKLFF
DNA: TGTGCCAGCAGTTTAGGACCCGGAAATGCCCGAAAACTGTTTTTT

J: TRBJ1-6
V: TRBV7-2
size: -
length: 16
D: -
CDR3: CASRLSPVGLNSPLHF
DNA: TGTGCCAGCAGACTATCACCGGTCGGATTGAATTCACCCCTCCACTTT

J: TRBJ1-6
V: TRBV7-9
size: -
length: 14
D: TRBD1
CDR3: CASSENRGNSPFHF
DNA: TGTGCCAGCAGCGAAAACAGGGGAAATTCACCCTTCCACTTT

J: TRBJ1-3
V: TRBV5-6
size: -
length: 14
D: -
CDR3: CASSLGGSGNTIYF
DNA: TGTGCCAGCAGCTTGGGAGGTTCTGGAAACACCATATATTTT

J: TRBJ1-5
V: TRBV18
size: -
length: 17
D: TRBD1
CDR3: CASSPRQGGSGNQPQHF
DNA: TGTGCCAGCTCACCACGACAGGGCGGTTCAGGGAATCAGCCCCAGCATTTT

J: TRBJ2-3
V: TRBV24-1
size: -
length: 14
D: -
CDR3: CATSFSRAADTQYF
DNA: TGTGCCACCAGTTTCTCCAGGGCGGCAGATACGCAGTATTTT

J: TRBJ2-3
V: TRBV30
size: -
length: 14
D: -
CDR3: CAWSVAEGHIAQYF
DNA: TGTGCCTGGAGTGTGGCAGAGGGGCATATTGCGCAGTATTTT

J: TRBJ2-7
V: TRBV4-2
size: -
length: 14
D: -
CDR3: CASSQAEGSYEQYF
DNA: TGTGCCAGCAGCCAAGCCGAGGGTTCCTACGAGCAGTACTTC

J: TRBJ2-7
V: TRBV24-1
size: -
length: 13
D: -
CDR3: CATSRKDFYEQYF
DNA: TGTGCCACCAGTCGTAAGGACTTCTACGAGCAGTACTTC

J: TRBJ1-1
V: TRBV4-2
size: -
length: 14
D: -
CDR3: CASSTTTVNTEAFF
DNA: TGTGCCAGCAGCACCACGACGGTGAACACTGAAGCTTTCTTT

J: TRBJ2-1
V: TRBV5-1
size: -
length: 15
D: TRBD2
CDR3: CASSLGEGPYNEQFF
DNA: TGCGCCAGCAGCTTGGGGGAGGGCCCCTACAATGAGCAGTTCTTC

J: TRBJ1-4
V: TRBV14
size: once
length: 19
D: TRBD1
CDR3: CASSPTDRALTKPNEKLFF
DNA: TGTGCCAGCAGCCCAACCGACAGGGCCCTAACGAAGCCTAATGAAAAACTGTTTTTT

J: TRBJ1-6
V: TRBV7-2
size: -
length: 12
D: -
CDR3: CTSSLGESPLHF
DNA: TGTACCAGCAGCTTAGGGGAATCACCCCTCCACTTT